This T cell receptor (beta chain) was profiled in a study of T cell responses to AZD1222 COVID-19 vaccine. Worth noting for this clone: As yet, its antigen is unknown.

The protocol was immunoSEQ multiplex PCR, while the TCRdb copy is restricted to in-frame clones and leaves out a portion. This table holds roughly 120,000 clones, 81% found once. CDR3 length equals 16 residues. V was clipped by 4 bases and J by 3 bases; unmatched bases: 11. CDR1 SGHTA and CDR2 FQGNSA come from the germline V gene. Study-level results: Mostly white British, mostly female donors; authors suggested clonal diversity may be underestimated. Targeting of unmutated variant regions was reportedly seen in nearly half of spike-specific TCRs.

The J gene is TRBJ2-7, the V gene TRBV7-2; 8 bases are a match to TRBD1. The sequenced sample was peripheral blood, obtained on day 0 of AZD1222 vaccination. This TCR was recovered from an adult in good health. This CDR3 reads CASSSAVDRVLYEQYF. As DNA, the CDR3 is TGTGCCAGCAGCTCAGCCGTGGACAGGGTCCTCTACGAGCAGTACTTC.